These 20 T cell receptor beta chains were all obtained from the same sample, sequenced in a study of cytomegalovirus exposure and HLA in healthy donors. Sequencing was performed with immunoSEQ multiplex PCR; in TCRdb, only in-frame clones are kept and a portion is missing. The sample includes about 92,000 clones, approximately 94% of them seen just once. The sequenced sample consisted of PBMCs. Receptors were obtained from a woman under 40 in good health and CMV-seropositive.

This sequence joins TRBV28 and TRBJ2-1; 7 bases map to TRBD2. V shed 4 bases, J shed 4 bases, and the junction held 13 bases outside the gene matches. Germline V lookup: CDR1 MDHEN, CDR2 SYDVKM. CDR3 size: 17 residues. The CDR3 bases are TGTGCCAGCAGTTCGGGCGGGATAGCGGGCACTTACAATGAGCAGTTCTTC. This encodes CASSSGGIAGTYNEQFF.

The chain combines TRBV18 with TRBJ2-2; possible D gene TRBD2, 5 bases. The V and J ends lost 2 bases and 0 bases respectively, with 7 bases between them. The CDR3 spans 15 residues. The germline gives CDR1 KGHSH, CDR2 LQKENI. The CDR3 sequence: CASSPSGANTGELFF. The DNA for the CDR3 is TGTGCCAGCTCACCATCCGGGGCGAACACCGGGGAGCTGTTTTTT.

The J gene is TRBJ2-3, the V gene TRBV7-3, with TRBD2 matching over 16 bases. CDR3 length: 16 residues. Germline V lookup: CDR1 SGHTA, CDR2 FQGTGA. Trimming at V came to 0 bases and at J to 6 bases, leaving 0 bases not matched to a gene. For the CDR3, the DNA is TGTGCCAGCAGCTTAACGGGACTAGCGGGAGGGGATACGCAGTATTTT. Its protein is CASSLTGLAGGDTQYF. Supplemented by reference TRBV7-3 and TRBJ2-3, the full variable domain reads GAGVSQTPSNKVTEKGKYVELRCDPISGHTALYWYRQSLGQGPEFLIYFQGTGAADDSGLPNDRFFAVRPEGSVSTLKIQRTERGDSAVYLCASSLTGLAGGDTQYFGPGTRLTVL.

The chain combines TRBV4-3 with TRBJ2-7; D may be TRBD1 (5 bases). The CDR3 has 14 amino acids. Germline V lookup: CDR1 LGHNA, CDR2 YSLEER. Trimming took 1 base from V and 3 from J, leaving 10 bases between them. In DNA form, the CDR3 reads TGCGCCAGCAGCCAAGGGTACCAGGGCTACGAGCAGTACTTC. Translation gives CASSQGYQGYEQYF.

The rearrangement links TRBV28 to TRBJ2-2, with D perhaps TRBD1 (5 bases). This CDR3 comprises 15 residues. Trimming removed 8 bases from V and 5 bases from J, with 18 bases in between. The germline gives CDR1 MDHEN, CDR2 SYDVKM. Written as DNA, the CDR3 is TGTGCCAGCTTTGGGCGTGACAGCCCGACCGGGGAGCTGTTTTTT. Translating it yields CASFGRDSPTGELFF.

This clone was counted once. A junction boundary mismatches the germline segment, possibly from a read error. V usage is TRBV5-6 and J usage is TRBJ2-7, with TRBD1 identical over 9 bases. This CDR3 is 13 amino acids long. CDR1 is SGHDT and CDR2 is YYEEEE in the germline V gene. CDR3 nucleotide sequence: TGTGCCAGCAGTTTTCGGACAGGGGAGGATACTTGCTTC. Translating gives CASSFRTGEDTCF.

This chain joins TRBV5-4 and TRBJ1-1; 9 bases line up with TRBD1. Looked up from germline, CDR1 is SGHNT and CDR2 is YYREEE (reference sequence). The CDR3 is 14 residues long. V lost 4 bases, J lost 5 bases, and 6 bases stayed unmatched. This CDR3 reads CASSGGQGRTEAFF. The CDR3 DNA follows: TGTGCCAGCAGCGGCGGACAGGGGCGTACTGAAGCTTTCTTT.

The chain links TRBV5-1 to TRBJ2-1; 7 positions agree with TRBD1. The trim removed 0 bases at V and 6 bases at J, leaving 3 bases unmatched. Germline V lookup: CDR1 SGHRS, CDR2 YFSETQ. The CDR3 contains 14 residues. CDR3 region: CASSLVTGINEQFF. CDR3 bases: TGCGCCAGCAGCTTGGTGACAGGGATCAATGAGCAGTTCTTC. The whole variable domain, filled in from reference TRBV5-1 and TRBJ2-1, reads KAGVTQTPRYLIKTRGQQVTLSCSPISGHRSVSWYQQTPGQGLQFLFEYFSETQRNKGNFPGRFSGRQFSNSRSEMNVSTLELGDSALYLCASSLVTGINEQFFGPGTRLTVL.

The J gene is TRBJ2-1, the V gene TRBV4-3; the match to TRBD2 covers 14 bases. The CDR3 sequence is 16 residues long. V lost 1 base to trimming and J lost 9 bases; unmatched junction nucleotides: 5. The germline CDR1 and CDR2 sequences are LGHNA and YSLEER. This CDR3 reads CASSQGGLAGVSEQFF. The CDR3, as DNA: TGCGCCAGCAGCCAAGGGGGACTAGCGGGAGTATCTGAGCAGTTCTTC.

A single count supports this clone. The CDR3 sequence is CASSVGPRTGPRAGYTF. The CDR3 nucleotides read TGTGCCAGCAGCGTAGGCCCGAGGACAGGGCCTCGAGCTGGCTACACCTTC. This chain joins TRBV9 and TRBJ1-2; 8 bases line up with TRBD1. This CDR3 has 17 residues. Per the germline V gene, CDR1 is SGDLS and CDR2 is YYNGEE. The V segment lost 0 bases and the J segment 7 bases; nucleotides outside the gene matches: 14.

The J gene is TRBJ1-2, the V gene TRBV25-1; D might be TRBD1 (5 bases). Trimming left V 10 bases short and J 6 bases short, with 12 bases between. The CDR3 has 11 residues. From germline, CDR1 is MGHDK and CDR2 SYGVNS. The CDR3, as DNA: TGTGCCACCATTAGCAGGGATGGCTACACCTTC. Protein product: CATISRDGYTF.

This clone was observed a single time. V usage is TRBV11-2 and J usage is TRBJ1-3, with D uncertain. Trimming pared 0 bases from V and 0 bases from J, leaving 6 bases between. The CDR3 sequence is 15 residues long. CDR1 is SGHAT, CDR2 FQNNGV, per germline. CDR3 protein: CASSLDSTSGNTIYF. The CDR3 DNA reads TGTGCCAGCAGCTTAGATTCTACCTCTGGAAACACCATATATTTT.

The rearrangement uses TRBV6-1 and TRBJ2-3; D gene unclear. The CDR3 has 16 residues. The germline CDR1 and CDR2 sequences are MNHNS and SASEGT. With 3 bases removed from V and 0 bases from J, the gap between germline ends came to 13 bases. In nucleotides, the CDR3 is TGTGCCAGCAGTGATCTTGGTGAGGAGAGCACAGATACGCAGTATTTT. It is translated as CASSDLGEESTDTQYF.

Only one count was recorded for this clone. V gene TRBV11-2 combines with J gene TRBJ2-7; 8 bases match TRBD1. This CDR3 comprises 17 residues. Trimming at V came to 5 bases and at J to 0 bases, leaving 12 bases not matched to a gene. Germline V gene data show CDR1 as SGHAT and CDR2 as FQNNGV. The CDR3 sequence: CASSPIGRDRPSYEQYF. The CDR3 DNA follows: TGTGCCAGCAGCCCAATAGGAAGGGACAGGCCCTCCTACGAGCAGTACTTC.

The chain recombines TRBV28 with TRBJ2-3; 8 bases agree with TRBD2. The CDR3 consists of 14 residues. Germline CDR1 and CDR2: MDHEN and SYDVKM. The trim removed 3 bases at V and 4 bases at J, leaving 3 bases unmatched. CDR3 DNA sequence: TGTGCCAGCAGTTTTGAGCGGGAGTCAGATACGCAGTATTTT. This codes for CASSFERESDTQYF.

V gene TRBV18 combines with J gene TRBJ1-5, with D hard to call. This CDR3 contains 14 residues. Germline-derived CDR1 and CDR2 are KGHSH and LQKENI. V was trimmed by 4 bases and J by 6 bases, leaving 13 bases between them. The CDR3 here is CASSQGEWSQPQHF. The CDR3 nucleotides are TGTGCCAGCTCACAGGGAGAATGGAGTCAGCCCCAGCATTTT.

V is TRBV4-3 and J is TRBJ1-5; perhaps TRBD1 as D (5 bases). The CDR3 is made up of 15 amino acids. V lost 0 bases and J lost 5, with 11 bases in between. Germline loops: CDR1 LGHNA, CDR2 YSLEER. CDR3 residues: CASSQEAGSHQPQHF. CDR3 nucleotide sequence: TGCGCCAGCAGCCAAGAAGCAGGGTCCCATCAGCCCCAGCATTTT.

The rearrangement joins TRBV5-1 to TRBJ1-1, with 9 bases that match TRBD1. Trimming cost V 4 bases and J 10 bases; bases outside gene matches: 11. From germline, CDR1 is SGHRS and CDR2 YFSETQ. There are 14 residues in the CDR3. The CDR3 loop reads CASSLGTGIQGAFF. CDR3 DNA: TGCGCCAGCAGCCTCGGGACAGGGATTCAGGGAGCTTTCTTT.

The genes are TRBV11-3 and TRBJ1-3; unclear D gene. CDR1 SGHNT and CDR2 YENEEA come from the germline V gene. Trimming shortened V by 3 bases and J by 2 bases, and 11 bases separated the two germline ends. The CDR3 extends over 15 amino acids. CDR3 amino acids: CASSFQSGTGNTIYF. DNA for the CDR3: TGTGCCAGCAGCTTCCAGTCGGGAACTGGAAACACCATATATTTT.

The gene calls are TRBV28 and TRBJ2-7, with D perhaps TRBD1 (6 bases). Deletions cut 3 bases from V and 7 bases from J, with 16 bases between. In germline, CDR1 is MDHEN, CDR2 SYDVKM. The CDR3 loop spans 14 amino acids. The CDR3 loop reads CASSFRGGTREQYF. The CDR3 DNA reads as TGTGCCAGCAGTTTTAGGGGTGGGACACGGGAGCAGTACTTC.